The entry below gives a single T cell receptor (beta chain) sequence along with its context. Its target is unknown. Isolation of CD4+ naive, central memory, regulatory and stem cell-like memory cells was achieved by sorting via CD45RO/CCR7/CD25/CD127/CD95/CD27. Purity of each sorted population was above 95%. These data are taken from a study of beta chain features in type 1 diabetes. Study findings and constraints: Diminished insertions and augmented deletions at VDJ junctions characterized type 1 diabetes patients. Shortening of TCRB CDR3s, moderate but significant, appeared in all four CD4+ subsets of Type 1 diabetes patients. Compared to healthy donors, patients appeared to have naive, central memory and Treg TCRB repertoires that were more alike.

This CDR3 has 17 amino acids. Germline V gene data show CDR1 as SGHRS and CDR2 as YFSETQ. Trimming took 2 bases from V and 2 from J; bases not matched to a gene: 10. What was sequenced were expressed TCRB transcripts, since all of the isolated RNA had been reverse transcribed. Sequenced by immunoSEQ multiplex PCR; TCRdb stores in-frame clones only, minus some. The data hold a few hundred thousand clones, with approximately 15% observed a single time. The specimen sequenced was naive CD4+ T cells from blood. The source is a man aged 25 to 45 with type 1 diabetes. The chain carries TRBV5-1 and TRBJ2-3, with TRBD2 identical over 8 bases. The CDR3 DNA reads TGCGCCAGCAGCTTTCTGGGGAGCGGGGGTAACACAGATACGCAGTATTTT. Its translation is CASSFLGSGGNTDTQYF.